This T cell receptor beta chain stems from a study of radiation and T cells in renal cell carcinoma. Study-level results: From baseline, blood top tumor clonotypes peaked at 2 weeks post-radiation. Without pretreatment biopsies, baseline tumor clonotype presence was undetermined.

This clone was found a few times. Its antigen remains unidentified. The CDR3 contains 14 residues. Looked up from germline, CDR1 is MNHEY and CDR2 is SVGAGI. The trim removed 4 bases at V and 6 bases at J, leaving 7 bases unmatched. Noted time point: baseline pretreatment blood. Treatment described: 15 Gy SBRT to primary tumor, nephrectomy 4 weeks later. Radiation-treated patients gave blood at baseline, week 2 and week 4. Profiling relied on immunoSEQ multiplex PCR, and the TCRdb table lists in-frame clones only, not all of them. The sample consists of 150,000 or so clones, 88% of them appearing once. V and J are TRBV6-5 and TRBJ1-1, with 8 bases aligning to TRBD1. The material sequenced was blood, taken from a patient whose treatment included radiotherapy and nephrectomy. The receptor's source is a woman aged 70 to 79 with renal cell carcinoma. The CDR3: CASSFDRGSAEAFF. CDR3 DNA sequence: TGTGCCAGCAGTTTTGACAGGGGCAGTGCTGAAGCTTTCTTT.